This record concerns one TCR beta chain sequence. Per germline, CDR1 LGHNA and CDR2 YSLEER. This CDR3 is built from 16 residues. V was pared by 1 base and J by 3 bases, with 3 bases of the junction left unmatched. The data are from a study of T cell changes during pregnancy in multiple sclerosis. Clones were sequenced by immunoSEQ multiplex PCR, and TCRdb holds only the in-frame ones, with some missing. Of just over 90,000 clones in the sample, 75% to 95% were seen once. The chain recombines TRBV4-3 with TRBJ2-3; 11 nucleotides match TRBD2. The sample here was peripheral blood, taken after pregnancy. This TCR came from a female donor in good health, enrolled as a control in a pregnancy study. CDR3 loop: CASSQGTSGPTDTQYF. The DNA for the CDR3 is TGCGCCAGCAGCCAAGGGACTAGCGGGCCGACAGATACGCAGTATTTT.